This T cell receptor (beta chain) was sequenced during a study of blood T cell repertoires in COVID-19. Germline V gene data show CDR1 as SGHRS and CDR2 as YFSETQ. With 2 bases clipped from V and 5 bases from J, the junction kept 7 bases outside the gene matches. CDR3 size: 17 residues. In the authors' methods: Amplifying reference gene primers gave estimates of nucleated cell counts. Sequencing was performed with immunoSEQ multiplex PCR; in TCRdb, only in-frame clones are kept and a portion is missing. D and trimming were read from the DNA, whereas the V and J calls and clone size are those reported in that table. Here the sample spans approximately 90,000 clones, about nine tenths being singletons.

The receptor's source is a man aged 55-75 years with COVID-19, enrolled during active disease. Sequencing was performed on peripheral blood. The chain is built from TRBV5-1 and TRBJ2-5; 15 bases agree with TRBD2. The CDR3 nucleotides read TGCGCCAGCAGCTTCAGGACTAGCGGGAGGGTAACGGAGACCCAGTACTTC. Residues: CASSFRTSGRVTETQYF.